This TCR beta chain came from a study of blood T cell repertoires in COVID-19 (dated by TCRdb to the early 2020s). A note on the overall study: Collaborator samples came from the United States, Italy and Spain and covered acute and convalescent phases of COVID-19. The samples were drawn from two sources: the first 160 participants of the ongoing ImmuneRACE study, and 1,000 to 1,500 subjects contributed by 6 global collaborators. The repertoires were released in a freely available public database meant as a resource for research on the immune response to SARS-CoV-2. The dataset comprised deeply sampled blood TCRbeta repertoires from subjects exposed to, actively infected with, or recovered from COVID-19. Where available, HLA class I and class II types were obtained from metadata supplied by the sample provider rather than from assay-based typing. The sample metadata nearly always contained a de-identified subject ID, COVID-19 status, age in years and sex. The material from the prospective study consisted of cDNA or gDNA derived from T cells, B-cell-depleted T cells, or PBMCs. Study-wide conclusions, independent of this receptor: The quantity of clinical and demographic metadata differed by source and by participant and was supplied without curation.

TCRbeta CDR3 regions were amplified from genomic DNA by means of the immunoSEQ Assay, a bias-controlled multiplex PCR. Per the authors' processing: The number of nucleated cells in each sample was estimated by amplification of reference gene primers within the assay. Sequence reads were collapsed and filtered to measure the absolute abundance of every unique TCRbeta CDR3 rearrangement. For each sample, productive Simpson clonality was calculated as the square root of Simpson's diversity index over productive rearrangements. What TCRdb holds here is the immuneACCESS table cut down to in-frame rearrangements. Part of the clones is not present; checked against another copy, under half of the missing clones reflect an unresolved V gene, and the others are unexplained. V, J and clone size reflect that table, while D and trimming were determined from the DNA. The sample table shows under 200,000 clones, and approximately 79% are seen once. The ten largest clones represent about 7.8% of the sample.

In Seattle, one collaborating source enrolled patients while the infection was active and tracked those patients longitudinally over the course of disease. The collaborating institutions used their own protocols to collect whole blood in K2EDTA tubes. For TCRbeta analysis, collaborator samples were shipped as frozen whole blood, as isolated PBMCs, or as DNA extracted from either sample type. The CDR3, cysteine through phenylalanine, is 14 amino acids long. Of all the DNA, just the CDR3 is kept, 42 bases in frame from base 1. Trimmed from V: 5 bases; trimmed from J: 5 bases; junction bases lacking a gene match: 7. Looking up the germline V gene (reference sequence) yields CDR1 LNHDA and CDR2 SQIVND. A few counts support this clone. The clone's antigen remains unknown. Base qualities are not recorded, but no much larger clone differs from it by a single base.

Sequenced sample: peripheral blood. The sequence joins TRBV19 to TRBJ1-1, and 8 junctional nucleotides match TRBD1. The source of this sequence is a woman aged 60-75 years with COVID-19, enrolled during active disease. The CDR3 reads CASSVDRGRTEAFF. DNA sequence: TGTGCCAGTAGTGTCGACAGGGGAAGAACTGAAGCTTTCTTT.